The sequence of this T cell receptor (beta chain) was determined in a study of control samples from healthy donors and cancer patients. CDR1 and CDR2 (germline): SGHDT, YYEEEE. The V end was cut by 6 bases, the J end by 4 bases, with 16 bases between. The CDR3 consists of 14 residues. The table came from immunoSEQ multiplex PCR; TCRdb's copy has only in-frame clones and leaves some out. This table has 200,000 to 250,000 clones, just under 95% appearing once. The sequence came from a man in his fifties in good health. The chain couples TRBV5-6 to TRBJ1-2, with D possibly matching TRBD1 (5 bases). The sequencing input was blood. The CDR3: CASTLEGSAYGYTF. DNA for the CDR3: TGTGCCAGCACCCTTGAGGGGTCGGCCTATGGCTACACCTTC.